Following are 20 T cell receptor beta chains from one sample sequenced in a study of glioma-infiltrating T cells. The iRepertoire nested amplicon-rescue multiplex PCR amplified TCR alpha and beta CDR3s from RNA. TCRdb independently ran MiXCR on the multiplex PCR reads; one entry per CDR3 protein. The data contain roughly 200,000 distinct CDR3 sequences, 32% of them seen just once; the ten biggest clones take up about 19%. The sample was glioma tissue, nonneoplastic brain tissue, or PBMCs (not recorded which). All receptors come from a human donor with low-grade glioma or glioblastoma, undergoing nonglioma brain surgery, or in good health (not recorded which).

To note about this clonotype: Being one base from a much bigger clone, this may be a read error. CDR3 DNA: TGCACCAGCAGCCAAGATCCGACAGCCTATAATTCACCCCTCCACTTT. Encoded protein: CTSSQDPTAYNSPLHF. This chain joins TRBV4-3 and TRBJ1-6; TRBD1 is a possible D gene (5 bases). The CDR3 totals 16 residues. Germline CDR1 reads LGHNA; CDR2 reads YSLEER.

This clonotype was seen at least ten times. The J gene is TRBJ2-1, the V gene TRBV28; 11 positions agree with TRBD2. The CDR3 is 17 amino acids. With V trimmed by 5 bases and J by 2 bases, 8 bases remained unmatched. CDR1 and CDR2 from the germline V gene are MDHEN and SYDVKM. CDR3 sequence (DNA): TGTGCCAGCAGTCGGACTAGCGGGCGGGTAACCTACAATGAGCAGTTCTTC. It codes for CASSRTSGRVTYNEQFF.

Concerning this clonotype: Just one base apart from a much larger clone, this may be a read error. The chain is built from TRBV29-1 and TRBJ1-1; D gene ambiguous. V lost 5 bases, J lost 8 bases, and 18 bases lay in between. The germline CDR1 and CDR2 sequences are SQVTM and ANQGSEA. There are 13 residues in the CDR3. The CDR3: CSVTRLLTQEAFF. DNA for the CDR3: TGCAGCGTTACTAGGTTGCTCACCCAAGAAGCTTTCTTT.

This clonotype was seen only a few times. This chain connects TRBV7-3 to TRBJ2-1; the D is unclear. From germline, CDR1 is SGHTA and CDR2 FQGTGA. The CDR3 has 13 amino acids. V lost 0 bases and J 6 bases, leaving 6 bases between the germline ends. The DNA for the CDR3 is TGTGCCAGCAGCTTAACCGCTTTCAATGAGCAGTTCTTC. Amino acid sequence: CASSLTAFNEQFF.

This clonotype was counted at least ten times. This sequence joins TRBV19 and TRBJ1-1; D not resolved. In germline, CDR1 is LNHDA, CDR2 SQIVND (reference sequence). V lost 7 bases to trimming and J lost 0 bases, with 9 bases between them. The CDR3 extends over 13 amino acids. CDR3 in amino acids: CASTALMNTEAFF. CDR3 DNA sequence: TGTGCCAGTACTGCTCTCATGAACACTGAAGCTTTCTTT.

J is TRBJ1-2 and V is TRBV12-2; TRBD1 is the table's D call, not checked against the DNA. TRBV12-2 is a pseudogene segment. The CDR3 has 17 amino acids. CDR3 bases: TGTGCAAGTCGCCGATACGAGGGGACAAAGCTTAACTATGGCTACACCTTC. It is translated as CASRRYEGTKLNYGYTF.

This clonotype was counted at least ten times. The gene calls are TRBV20-1 and TRBJ1-1; no definite D call. The CDR3 is 13 residues long. The V end was cut by 4 bases, the J end by 2 bases, with 11 bases between. Germline loops: CDR1 DFQATT, CDR2 SNEGSKA (reference sequence). The CDR3 nucleotides are TGCAGTGCTACATACGGGGATAACACTGAAGCTTTCTTT. Translating gives CSATYGDNTEAFF.

This clonotype was observed at least ten times. The chain carries TRBV7-8 and TRBJ2-7; possible D gene TRBD2, 6 bases. The CDR3 runs to 15 residues. Germline V gene lookup returns CDR1 SGHVS and CDR2 FQNEAQ. V was trimmed by 0 bases and J by 7 bases, leaving 16 bases between them. For the CDR3, the DNA is TGTGCCAGCAGCTTAGCGAGGACTCCGGGAGTAGAGCAGTACTTC. It is translated as CASSLARTPGVEQYF.

This clonotype showed up many times. V and J are TRBV3-1 and TRBJ2-7; D perhaps matches TRBD2 (6 bases). V lost 8 bases and J 6 bases, leaving 20 bases between the germline ends. CDR1 is LGHDT and CDR2 is YNNKEL in the germline V gene (reference sequence). The CDR3 runs 14 residues. CDR3 in amino acids: CASSHEEGMTEQYF. CDR3 DNA sequence: TGTGCCAGCTCCCATGAGGAGGGGATGACCGAGCAGTACTTC.

This clonotype was detected a few times. This chain uses TRBV14 with TRBJ1-1; the D is unclear. CDR1 is SGHDN and CDR2 is FVKESK in the germline V gene. This CDR3 contains 11 residues. Between the trimmed V and J ends, which lost 4 bases and 4 bases, there was a span of 4 bases. CDR3 in DNA: TGTGCCAGCAGCCTCGTCACTGAAGCTTTCTTT. Translating gives CASSLVTEAFF.

The table lists this clonotype with many counts. This rearrangement joins TRBV7-2 to TRBJ2-7; perhaps TRBD1 as D (6 bases). CDR3 size: 15 residues. CDR1 is SGHTA and CDR2 is FQGNSA in the germline V gene. Trimming cost V 4 bases and J 1 base, with 14 bases left between them. CDR3 sequence: CASSWTWTASYEQYF. As DNA, the CDR3 is TGTGCCAGCAGCTGGACCTGGACAGCGTCCTACGAGCAGTACTTC.

Many counts were recorded for this clonotype. The chain carries TRBV6-2 or TRBV6-3 and TRBJ2-1; D is perhaps TRBD1 (7 bases). The CDR3 extends over 12 amino acids. The V gene lost 5 bases and the J gene lost 9 bases, with 11 bases spanning the gap. The germline CDR1 and CDR2 sequences are MNHEY and SVGEGT. CDR3 sequence: CASSPQGGEQFF. Written as DNA, the CDR3 is TGTGCCAGCAGTCCCCAGGGGGGTGAGCAGTTCTTC.

As regards this clonotype: This may stem from a read error, because a much larger clone lies one nucleotide away. The conserved phenylalanine or tryptophan is not found at the CDR3 terminus, so this likely reflects a read error. The chain has TRBV19 and TRBJ2-1; D is unclear. V was trimmed by 1 base and J by 5 bases, leaving 6 bases between them. CDR3 length: 13 residues. The V gene's germline CDR1 is LNHDA and CDR2 SQIVND (reference sequence). CDR3 amino acids: CASSIGLNNEQFL. CDR3 nucleotide sequence: TGTGCCAGTAGTATAGGTCTAAACAATGAGCAGTTCTTA.

This clonotype was detected ten times or more. V gene TRBV6-2 or TRBV6-3 combines with J gene TRBJ1-3, with D tentatively TRBD1 (6 bases). V was pared by 10 bases and J by 0 bases, with 13 bases between. The CDR3 has 14 residues. The germline V gene encodes CDR1 MNHEY and CDR2 SVGEGT. This CDR3 is CATSRGGSGNTIYF. DNA of the CDR3: TGTGCCACTTCCAGGGGTGGCTCTGGAAACACCATATATTTT.

In its sample, this clonotype was seen a few times. The J gene is TRBJ2-1, the V gene TRBV2; 7 nucleotides agree with TRBD2. Looked up from germline, CDR1 is SNHLY and CDR2 is FYNNEI. V dropped 6 bases and J dropped 2; count of bases not matched to a gene: 7. CDR3 length: 15 amino acids. The chain's CDR3 is CASRVLATTYNEQFF. The CDR3 coding sequence is TGTGCCAGCAGAGTACTAGCGACGACCTACAATGAGCAGTTCTTC.

This clonotype is classed as medium-sized. This rearrangement joins TRBV6-1 to TRBJ2-5; D remains unclear. The germline V gene encodes CDR1 MNHNS and CDR2 SASEGT. The CDR3 totals 14 residues. V lost 2 bases to trimming and J lost 1 base, with 8 bases between them. The CDR3 loop reads CASSESQPQETQYF. Here the CDR3 DNA reads TGTGCCAGCAGTGAAAGCCAGCCCCAAGAGACCCAGTACTTC.

This clonotype was observed at least ten times. The CDR3 region has the DNA TGTGCCAGCAGTGAATTAACAGCAGATACGCAGTATTTT. Translating gives CASSELTADTQYF. The chain uses TRBV2 and TRBJ2-3; no firm D call. The germline gives CDR1 SNHLY, CDR2 FYNNEI. Between the trimmed V and J ends, which lost 2 bases and 4 bases, there was a span of 7 bases. The CDR3 sequence is 13 residues long.

This clonotype appeared a few times. The chain carries TRBV9 and TRBJ2-7; unclear D gene. Germline CDR1 SGDLS, CDR2 YYNGEE. The CDR3 sequence is 15 residues long. The germline V and J ends were trimmed by 3 bases and 0 bases, with 13 bases remaining between them. The DNA of the CDR3 is TGTGCCAGCAGCGGGCAGGCGGACCCCTCCTACGAGCAGTACTTC. It translates to CASSGQADPSYEQYF.

This clonotype was counted at least ten times. The J gene is TRBJ1-5, the V gene TRBV2, with 10 bases identical to TRBD1. Germline assignment: CDR1 SNHLY and CDR2 FYNNEI. CDR3 size: 15 residues. V shed 6 bases and J 4 bases; nucleotides not matched to a gene: 6. CDR3 residues: CASRPGQGSNQPQHF. The CDR3, as DNA: TGTGCCAGCAGACCGGGACAGGGGTCTAATCAGCCCCAGCATTTT. Combining the CDR3 with reference TRBV2 and TRBJ1-5 gives the whole variable domain EPEVTQTPSHQVTQMGQEVILRCVPISNHLYFYWYRQILGQKVEFLVSFYNNEISEKSEIFDDQFSVERPDGSNFTLKIRSTKLEDSAMYFCASRPGQGSNQPQHFGDGTRLSIL.

This clonotype was recorded at least ten times. The CDR3 protein is CSARAFGRDRYNEQFF. CDR3 DNA: TGCAGTGCTAGAGCCTTCGGGCGGGACCGCTACAATGAGCAGTTCTTC. The chain is built from TRBV20-1 and TRBJ2-1; tentatively, D is TRBD2 (6 bases). The CDR3 contains 16 residues. Between the trimmed V and J ends, which lost 1 base and 3 bases, there was a span of 16 bases. Germline CDR1 and CDR2: DFQATT and SNEGSKA (reference sequence).